These 26 T cell receptor beta chains came from one sample sequenced in a study of shared clonotypes between healthy human individuals. Clones were sequenced by immunoSEQ multiplex PCR, and TCRdb holds only the in-frame ones, with some missing. This sample has millions of clones; about 95% occur once, and the top ten carry 0.85% to 1.2%. Naive CD8 cells lacked CD45RO, underwent positive selection for CCR7 and left out terminally differentiated effector memory CD45RA+ cells. The specimen sequenced was naive CD8+ T cells sorted from blood. The receptors originated from a man aged 18 to 30 in good health.

The rearrangement links TRBV10-3 to TRBJ1-1; the D is unclear. This CDR3 region has 13 residues. CDR1 is ENHRY, CDR2 SYGVKD, per germline. Between the trimmed V and J ends, which lost 3 bases and 1 base, there was a span of 6 bases. CDR3 region: CAISDEANTEAFF. The CDR3 nucleotides are TGTGCCATCAGTGATGAGGCGAACACTGAAGCTTTCTTT.

This chain connects TRBV5-4 to TRBJ1-2; TRBD1 aligns across 9 bases. The trim removed 4 bases at V and 6 bases at J, leaving 7 bases unmatched. The CDR3 length is 14 residues. The germline gives CDR1 SGHNT, CDR2 YYREEE (reference sequence). In nucleotides, the CDR3 is TGTGCCAGCAGCCTGACAGGGGGGTTGGATGGCTACACCTTC. Residues: CASSLTGGLDGYTF.

A word on this clone: Distinct nucleotide sequences in the sample also encode this CDR3. The chain joins TRBV5-1 to TRBJ1-1; 7 bases are shared with TRBD1. The CDR3 sequence is 15 residues long. V lost 0 bases to trimming and J lost 0 bases; unmatched junction nucleotides: 2. Germline CDR1 is SGHRS and CDR2 is YFSETQ. The CDR3 DNA sequence: TGCGCCAGCAGCTTGGGACAGGGTCTGAACACTGAAGCTTTCTTT. Its translation is CASSLGQGLNTEAFF.

The CDR3 DNA is TGTGCCAGCAGCATCTTGACAGGGGGCGCAGGATGGACTGAAGCTTTCTTT. Translation gives CASSILTGGAGWTEAFF. V gene TRBV13 combines with J gene TRBJ1-1; 10 nucleotides agree with TRBD1. CDR1 and CDR2 from the germline V gene are PRHDT and FYEKMQ (reference sequence). The CDR3 has 17 residues. Unmatched junction bases numbered 14, after V lost 5 bases and J lost 5 bases.

This chain connects TRBV7-2 to TRBJ2-3; TRBD2 matches 11 bases. V dropped 5 bases and J dropped 5; count of bases not matched to a gene: 3. This CDR3 comprises 14 residues. Germline V CDR1 and CDR2: SGHTA, FQGNSA. CDR3 bases: TGTGCCAGCAGCACCGGGACTAGCGGAGATACGCAGTATTTT. It is translated as CASSTGTSGDTQYF. Variable domain in full (rest from reference TRBV7-2 and TRBJ2-3): GAGVSQSPSNKVTEKGKDVELRCDPISGHTALYWYRQSLGQGLEFLIYFQGNSAPDKSGLPSDRFSAERTGGSVSTLTIQRTQQEDSAVYLCASSTGTSGDTQYFGPGTRLTVL.

The chain carries TRBV7-6 and TRBJ2-2, with TRBD2 identical over 8 bases. The CDR3 is made up of 15 amino acids. V lost 5 bases to trimming and J lost 4 bases; unmatched junction nucleotides: 6. Germline CDR1 is SGHVS and CDR2 is FNYEAQ. In DNA, the CDR3 is TGTGCCAGCAGCCAGACTAGCGTATCCACCGGGGAGCTGTTTTTT. Protein product: CASSQTSVSTGELFF.

In regard to this clone: The sample contains more than one DNA sequence encoding this CDR3. The V and J genes are TRBV12-5 and TRBJ2-2; D gene unclear. V was cut by 6 bases and J by 3 bases, with 5 bases left in between. From germline, CDR1 is LGHNT and CDR2 FRNRAP. The CDR3 sequence is 12 residues long. CDR3 region: CASGPYTGELFF. CDR3 sequence (DNA): TGTGCTAGTGGCCCGTACACCGGGGAGCTGTTTTTT.

The chain has TRBV6-6 and TRBJ2-1; D ambiguous. From germline, CDR1 is MNHNY and CDR2 SVGAGI (reference sequence). Trimming took 5 bases from V and 6 from J, leaving 17 bases between them. The CDR3 runs to 15 residues. The CDR3 bases are TGTGCCAGCAGTCTGATCTCCGCCGGCTTCAATGAGCAGTTCTTC. The encoded protein is CASSLISAGFNEQFF.

The chain links TRBV5-4 to TRBJ1-5; D is possibly TRBD1 (6 bases). The length of the CDR3 is 13 residues. Germline V gene sequence: CDR1 SGHNT, CDR2 YYREEE (reference sequence). Between the trimmed V and J ends, which lost 8 bases and 9 bases, there was a span of 18 bases. The CDR3 DNA is TGTGCCAGATCGGGAGGGGGAGAAGGGCCCCAGCATTTT. It yields the protein CARSGGGEGPQHF.

The chain has TRBV15 and TRBJ1-5; D unclear. V lost 3 bases to trimming and J lost 5 bases, with 14 bases between them. Germline assignment: CDR1 LNHNV and CDR2 YYDKDF (reference sequence). The CDR3 extends over 15 amino acids. CDR3 DNA sequence: TGTGCCACCAGCAGGTGGGGTTTAGAAGATCAGCCCCAGCATTTT. It codes for CATSRWGLEDQPQHF.

The V gene is TRBV5-1, the J gene TRBJ2-7; D gene ambiguous. CDR1 and CDR2 (germline): SGHRS, YFSETQ. Trimming stripped 1 base from V and 6 bases from J, with 11 bases between. CDR3 size: 13 residues. CDR3 in DNA: TGCGCCAGCAGCTTGTCAGAGACGGTCGAGCAGTACTTC. Its translation is CASSLSETVEQYF.

The rearrangement uses TRBV5-6 and TRBJ2-5; 7 bases are shared with TRBD1. V was clipped by 0 bases and J by 1 base; unmatched bases: 3. The CDR3 runs to 15 residues. Germline V gene sequence: CDR1 SGHDT, CDR2 YYEEEE. The CDR3 DNA follows: TGTGCCAGCAGCTTGGGGACAGGTGTCCAAGAGACCCAGTACTTC. Its protein product is CASSLGTGVQETQYF.

A single count supports this clone. The V call is TRBV10-3, the J call TRBJ1-6, with TRBD1 as a possible D gene (6 bases). Trimming cost V 8 bases and J 7 bases, with 9 bases left between them. The CDR3 length is 12 residues. Germline V CDR1 and CDR2: ENHRY, SYGVKD. Here the CDR3 reads CAIGGGNSPLHF. The CDR3 nucleotides read TGTGCCATCGGCGGGGGCAATTCACCCCTCCACTTT.

The J gene is TRBJ2-7, the V gene TRBV27, with D maybe TRBD1 (6 bases). V was cut by 6 bases and J by 4 bases, with 19 bases left in between. The CDR3 totals 15 residues. Germline V gives CDR1 MNHEY, CDR2 SMNVEV (reference sequence). The CDR3 coding sequence is TGTGCCAGCAGCTACAACGGACAGCTGGGATACGAGCAGTACTTC. It codes for CASSYNGQLGYEQYF.

The chain combines TRBV27 with TRBJ2-7; D possibly matches TRBD1 or TRBD2 (5 bases each). Trimming took off 6 bases at V and 3 bases at J, with 18 bases between the two ends. CDR1 MNHEY and CDR2 SMNVEV come from the germline V gene (reference sequence). The CDR3 loop spans 15 amino acids. The CDR3 protein is CASSPGTLNYYEQYF. The DNA of the CDR3 is TGTGCCAGCAGCCCCGGGACCCTAAATTACTACGAGCAGTACTTC.

DNA for the CDR3: TGTGCCAGCAGCGCGAGGGGGGGGGACACCCACACTGAAGCTTTCTTT. Translation gives CASSARGGDTHTEAFF. The chain links TRBV9 to TRBJ1-1, with D possibly being TRBD1 (6 bases). This CDR3 contains 16 residues. Germline CDR1 SGDLS, CDR2 YYNGEE. V dropped 3 bases and J dropped 3 bases, with 18 bases sitting between them.

The chain combines TRBV4-1 with TRBJ2-7; possibly TRBD1 or TRBD2 for D (5 bases each). The V end lost 0 bases, the J end lost 2 bases, and 11 bases lay between the germline ends. Germline CDR1 reads MGHRA; CDR2 reads YSYEKL. The CDR3 covers 15 residues. The CDR3: CASSQDRDRPYEQYF. The DNA for the CDR3 is TGCGCCAGCAGCCAAGATCGGGACCGGCCCTACGAGCAGTACTTC.

The chain couples TRBV9 to TRBJ2-7, with D perhaps being TRBD1 or TRBD2 (6 bases each). This CDR3 spans 15 amino acids. V dropped 4 bases and J dropped 4 bases, with 18 bases sitting between them. The V gene's germline CDR1 is SGDLS and CDR2 YYNGEE. CDR3 bases: TGTGCCAGCAGCTCCCAGGCAGGGGCGGGATACGAGCAGTACTTC. Its protein is CASSSQAGAGYEQYF.

V usage is TRBV10-1 and J usage is TRBJ2-5, with D hard to call. This CDR3 contains 13 residues. The germline CDR1 and CDR2 sequences are WNHNN and SYGVQD (reference sequence). V lost 5 bases and J lost 1, with 8 bases in between. Here the CDR3 reads CASSKDSQETQYF. The CDR3 nucleotides read TGCGCCAGCAGTAAGGATTCCCAAGAGACCCAGTACTTC.

This clone is a singleton in its sample. The chain links TRBV4-3 to TRBJ1-4, with 9 bases matching TRBD1. Trimming cost V 0 bases and J 8 bases; bases outside gene matches: 10. Germline values: CDR1 LGHNA, CDR2 YSLEER. The CDR3 is 17 amino acids. CDR3 sequence: CASSQDITGGFEEKLFF. The DNA of the CDR3 is TGCGCCAGCAGCCAAGACATAACAGGGGGCTTTGAGGAAAAACTGTTTTTT.

The V call is TRBV6-5, the J call TRBJ2-3; TRBD1 or TRBD2 may be the D gene (5 bases each). The CDR3 loop spans 16 amino acids. Trimming left V 0 bases short and J 3 bases short, with 13 bases between. Per the germline V gene, CDR1 is MNHEY and CDR2 is SVGAGI. CDR3 coding DNA: TGTGCCAGCAGTTACTCGGGGGAATCTAGTACAGATACGCAGTATTTT. Amino acid sequence: CASSYSGESSTDTQYF.

The chain has TRBV7-6 and TRBJ2-7, with 12 nucleotides matching TRBD2. The CDR3 contains 15 residues. Trimming removed 6 bases from V and 3 bases from J; junction bases left unmatched: 6. Germline loops: CDR1 SGHVS, CDR2 FNYEAQ. CDR3 bases: TGTGCCAGCAGTTCGACTAGCGGGAGTATCTACGAGCAGTACTTC. Protein sequence: CASSSTSGSIYEQYF.

J is TRBJ1-1 and V is TRBV7-5. TRBV7-5 represents a pseudogene. The CDR3 covers 14 residues. CDR3 sequence reads: CAKAGPPRGTEAFF. The CDR3 DNA follows: TGTGCCAAAGCGGGACCCCCAAGGGGCACTGAAGCTTTCTTT.

The gene calls are TRBV29-1 and TRBJ2-4, with D tentatively TRBD2 (5 bases). CDR1 is SQVTM, CDR2 ANQGSEA, per germline. The CDR3 length is 13 residues. V dropped 3 bases and J dropped 5 bases, with 11 bases sitting between them. The CDR3, as DNA: TGCAGCGTTGACACCGGGGATGAAAACATTCAGTACTTC. Protein: CSVDTGDENIQYF.

This chain connects TRBV28 to TRBJ2-7, with 9 bases fitting TRBD1. CDR1 is MDHEN, CDR2 SYDVKM, per germline. V shed 3 bases and J 6 bases; nucleotides not matched to a gene: 12. The CDR3 is made up of 16 amino acids. Here the CDR3 reads CASSFRPGTGLPEQYF. Written as DNA, the CDR3 is TGTGCCAGCAGTTTTCGTCCCGGGACAGGGCTCCCCGAGCAGTACTTC.

The V call is TRBV7-9, the J call TRBJ1-1; 10 bases are a match to TRBD1. The J segment lost 6 bases and the V segment lost 5 bases, leaving 6 bases of the junction unmatched. The CDR3 length is 14 residues. The germline V gene encodes CDR1 SEHNR and CDR2 FQNEAQ (reference sequence). The CDR3 nucleotides are TGTGCCAGCAGCCACGGGACAGGGGCTTCTGAAGCTTTCTTT. It encodes CASSHGTGASEAFF.